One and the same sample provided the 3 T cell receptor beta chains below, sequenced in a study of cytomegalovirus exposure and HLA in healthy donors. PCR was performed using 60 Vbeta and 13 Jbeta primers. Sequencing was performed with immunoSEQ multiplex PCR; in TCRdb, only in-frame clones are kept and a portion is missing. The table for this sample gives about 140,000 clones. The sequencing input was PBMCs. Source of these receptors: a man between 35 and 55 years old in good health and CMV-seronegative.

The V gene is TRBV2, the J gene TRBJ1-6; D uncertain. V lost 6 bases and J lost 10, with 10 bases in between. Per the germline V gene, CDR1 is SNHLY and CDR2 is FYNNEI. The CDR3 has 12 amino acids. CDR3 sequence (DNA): TGTGCCAGCAGCCCCATGGCCTCACCCCTCCACTTT. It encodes CASSPMASPLHF.

In nucleotides, the CDR3 is TGTGCCAGCAGCCCCCGGGACTCTCTGGAGACCCAGTACTTC. Translation gives CASSPRDSLETQYF. The genes are TRBV7-6 and TRBJ2-5; D perhaps matches TRBD2 (6 bases). CDR3 length: 14 residues. CDR1 is SGHVS and CDR2 is FNYEAQ in the germline V gene. V lost 5 bases and J lost 5, with 15 bases in between.

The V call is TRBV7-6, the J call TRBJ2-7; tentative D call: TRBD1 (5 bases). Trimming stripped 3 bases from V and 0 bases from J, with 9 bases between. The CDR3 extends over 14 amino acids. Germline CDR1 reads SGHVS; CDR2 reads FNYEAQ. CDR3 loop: CASSFSRDSYEQYF. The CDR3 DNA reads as TGTGCCAGCAGCTTTAGCAGGGACTCCTACGAGCAGTACTTC.